This T cell receptor (beta chain) was observed in a study of T cells after yellow fever vaccination. Study-wide findings and caveats: Detected again after the booster were most primary-vaccination clones, at 95% to 98% CD4 and 70% to 90% CD8.

The TCR cDNA carried a universal primer site and UMIs from 5'RACE template switching. TCRdb independently ran MiXCR on the 5' RACE reads; one entry per CDR3 protein. Here the sample spans approximately 550,000 distinct CDR3 sequences, roughly a fifth being singletons. Germline assignment: CDR1 SGDLS and CDR2 YYNGEE. There are 15 residues in the CDR3. Losses at the gene ends were 0 bases for V and 5 bases for J; bases not matched to a gene: 4. This clonotype showed up just a few times. Its antigen is as yet unknown. This TCR came from a man between 25 and 39 years old who received the YFV17D yellow fever vaccine. The sample consisted of PBMCs, taken 15 days after the yellow fever booster vaccination. The chain links TRBV9 to TRBJ2-1, with 8 nucleotides matching TRBD2. The CDR3 sequence: CASSVAGGRNNEQFF. CDR3 in DNA: TGTGCCAGCAGCGTAGCGGGAGGGAGGAACAATGAGCAGTTCTTC. Supplemented by reference TRBV9 and TRBJ2-1, the full variable domain reads DSGVTQTPKHLITATGQRVTLRCSPRSGDLSVYWYQQSLDQGLQFLIQYYNGEERAKGNILERFSAQQFPDLHSELNLSSLELGDSALYFCASSVAGGRNNEQFFGPGTRLTVL.